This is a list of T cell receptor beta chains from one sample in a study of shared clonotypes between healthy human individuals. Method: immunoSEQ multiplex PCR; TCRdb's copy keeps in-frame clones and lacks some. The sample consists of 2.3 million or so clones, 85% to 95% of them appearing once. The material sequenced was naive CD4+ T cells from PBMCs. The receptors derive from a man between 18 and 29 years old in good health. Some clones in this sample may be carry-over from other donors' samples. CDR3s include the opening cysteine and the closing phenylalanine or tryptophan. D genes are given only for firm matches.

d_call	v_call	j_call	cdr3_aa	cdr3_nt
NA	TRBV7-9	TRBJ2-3	CASSSLWGAETDTQYF	TGTGCCAGCAGCTCACTCTGGGGGGCAGAGACAGATACGCAGTATTTT
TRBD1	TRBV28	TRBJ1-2	CASSLAGGNYGYTF	TGTGCCAGCAGTTTGGCAGGGGGTAACTATGGCTACACCTTC
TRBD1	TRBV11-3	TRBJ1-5	CASSSGTGANQPQHF	TGTGCCAGCAGTTCCGGGACAGGGGCAAATCAGCCCCAGCATTTT
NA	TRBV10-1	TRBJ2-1	CASSESLAGSSYNEQFF	TGCGCCAGCAGTGAGTCTTTAGCTGGAAGCTCCTACAATGAGCAGTTCTTC
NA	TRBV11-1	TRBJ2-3	CASSMPEWTLFADTQYF	TGTGCCAGCAGTATGCCAGAGTGGACTCTTTTCGCCGATACGCAGTATTTT
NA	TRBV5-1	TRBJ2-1	CASSWGEGTRGYNEQFF	TGCGCCAGCAGCTGGGGTGAAGGGACAAGAGGGTACAATGAGCAGTTCTTC
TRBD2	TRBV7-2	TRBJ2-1	CASSPPGLAGINEQFF	TGTGCCAGCAGCCCCCCGGGACTAGCGGGAATCAATGAGCAGTTCTTC
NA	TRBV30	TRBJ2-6	CACQSSGANVLTF	TGTGCCTGCCAAAGTTCTGGGGCCAACGTCCTGACTTTC
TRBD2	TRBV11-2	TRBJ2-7	CASSPYYTLGRDEQYF	TGTGCCAGCAGCCCCTATTACACTCTGGGGAGGGACGAGCAGTACTTC
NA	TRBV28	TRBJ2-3	CASSPYSVADTQYF	TGTGCCAGCAGTCCTTATTCAGTCGCAGATACGCAGTATTTT
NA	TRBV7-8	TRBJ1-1	CASTPRLGTKPNTEAFF	TGTGCCAGCACCCCAAGGTTGGGCACAAAACCAAACACTGAAGCTTTCTTT